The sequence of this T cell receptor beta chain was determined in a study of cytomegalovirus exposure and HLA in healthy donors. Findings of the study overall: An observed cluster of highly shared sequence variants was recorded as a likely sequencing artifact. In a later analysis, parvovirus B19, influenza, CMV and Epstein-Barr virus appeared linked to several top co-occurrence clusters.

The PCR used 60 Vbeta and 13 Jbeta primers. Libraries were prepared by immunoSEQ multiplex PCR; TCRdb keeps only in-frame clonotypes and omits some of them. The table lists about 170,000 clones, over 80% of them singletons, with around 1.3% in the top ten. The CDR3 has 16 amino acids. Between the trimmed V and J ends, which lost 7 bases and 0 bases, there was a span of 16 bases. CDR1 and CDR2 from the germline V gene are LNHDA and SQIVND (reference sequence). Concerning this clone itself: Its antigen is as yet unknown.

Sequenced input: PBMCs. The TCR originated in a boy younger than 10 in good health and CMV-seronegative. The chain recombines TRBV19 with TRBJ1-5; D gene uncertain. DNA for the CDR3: TGTGCCAGTAAAGGGTCCGGCGGGTATAGCAATCAGCCCCAGCATTTT. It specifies CASKGSGGYSNQPQHF.